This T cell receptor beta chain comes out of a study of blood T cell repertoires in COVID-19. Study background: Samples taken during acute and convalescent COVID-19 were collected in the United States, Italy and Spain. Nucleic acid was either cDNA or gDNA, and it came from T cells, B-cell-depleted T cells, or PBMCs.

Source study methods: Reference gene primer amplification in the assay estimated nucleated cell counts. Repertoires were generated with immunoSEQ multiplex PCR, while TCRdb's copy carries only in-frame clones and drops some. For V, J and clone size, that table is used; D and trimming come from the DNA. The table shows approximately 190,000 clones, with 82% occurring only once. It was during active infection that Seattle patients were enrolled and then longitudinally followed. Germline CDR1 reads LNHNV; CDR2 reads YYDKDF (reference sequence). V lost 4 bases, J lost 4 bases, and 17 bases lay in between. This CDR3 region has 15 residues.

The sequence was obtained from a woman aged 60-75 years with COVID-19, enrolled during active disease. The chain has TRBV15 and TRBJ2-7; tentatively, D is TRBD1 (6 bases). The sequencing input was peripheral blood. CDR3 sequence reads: CATSIFRDKKYEQYF. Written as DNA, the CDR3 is TGTGCCACCAGCATATTCCGGGACAAGAAATACGAGCAGTACTTC. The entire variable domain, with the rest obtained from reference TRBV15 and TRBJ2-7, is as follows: DAMVIQNPRYQVTQFGKPVTLSCSQTLNHNVMYWYQQKSSQAPKLLFHYYDKDFNNEADTPDNFQSRRPNTSFCFLDIRSPGLGDTAMYLCATSIFRDKKYEQYFGPGTRLTVT.